This T cell receptor (beta chain) is from a study of blood T cell repertoires in COVID-19. Measured with immunoSEQ multiplex PCR; TCRdb has only the in-frame clones, and not every one. The sample records around 290,000 clones, 88% being singletons. The germline V gene encodes CDR1 DFQATT and CDR2 SNEGSKA (reference sequence). V was clipped by 5 bases and J by 1 base; unmatched bases: 5. The CDR3 loop spans 14 amino acids. Across about two dozen US areas, participants ranged in age from roughly 18 to 95 years. The chain is built from TRBV20-1 and TRBJ2-1; 7 nucleotides agree with TRBD1. The TCR originated in a woman aged 55-70 years in a cohort exposed to, infected with or recovered from COVID-19 (not recorded which). Sequences were obtained from PBMCs or T cells enriched from blood (not recorded which). This CDR3 reads CSARGQVSYNEQFF. The CDR3 coding sequence is TGCAGTGCTCGTGGACAGGTATCCTACAATGAGCAGTTCTTC.